The sequence of this TCR beta chain was determined in a study of shared clonotypes between healthy human individuals. Study-level findings and limits: It was the non-shared clonotypes that had lower generation probabilities than clonotypes shared by all four donors. Shared clonotypes: about 4.6% naive CD4, 3.5% to 4% naive CD8, about 2.5% memory CD4, approximately 0.4% memory CD8.

Comments on this clone: The antigen is unknown.

This CDR3 is built from 11 residues. The germline V gene has CDR1 MDHEN and CDR2 SYDVKM. Each sample came from a Caucasian adult donor living in Nashville, Tennessee. The input for sorted-subset replicate PCRs was about 210 ng DNA, about 29,000 T cell genomes. Sequencing used immunoSEQ multiplex PCR; TCRdb keeps in-frame clones, though not all of them. The sample lists about 600,000 clones; 97% were seen once. Sequenced sample: naive CD4+ T cells sorted from blood. The subset was: CD45RA+ positively selected. This sequence originates from a woman in her twenties or thirties in good health. The chain uses TRBV28 and TRBJ2-7, with 9 bases identical to TRBD2. The CDR3 bases are TGTGTTGCGGGAGGGCCTTACGAGCAGTACTTC. This sequence encodes CVAGGPYEQYF.